This T cell receptor (beta chain) was observed in a study of T cell responses to AZD1222 COVID-19 vaccine. Study-level information: Second-dose groups at about 4 or about 12 weeks were pooled. Study-level results: Among spike-specific TCRs, nearly half reportedly target unmutated variant regions. Clonal diversity was possibly underestimated; the donors were predominantly white British and more often female.

In the case of this clone: The antigen is undetermined.

This CDR3 comprises 14 residues. In germline, CDR1 is MNHEY, CDR2 SVGEGT. Trimming took off 7 bases at V and 8 bases at J, with 20 bases between the two ends. Sequencing used immunoSEQ multiplex PCR; TCRdb keeps in-frame clones, though not all of them. The table has around 140,000 clones, 93% seen once. The V gene is TRBV6-2 or TRBV6-3, the J gene TRBJ1-2; TRBD1 is a possible D gene (5 bases). The source material was peripheral blood, sampled on day 0 of AZD1222 vaccination. This TCR derives from an adult in good health. The CDR3 nucleotides are TGTGCCAGCATCCCATCCGGGGGAGACAGCGGCTACACCTTC. Translating it yields CASIPSGGDSGYTF.